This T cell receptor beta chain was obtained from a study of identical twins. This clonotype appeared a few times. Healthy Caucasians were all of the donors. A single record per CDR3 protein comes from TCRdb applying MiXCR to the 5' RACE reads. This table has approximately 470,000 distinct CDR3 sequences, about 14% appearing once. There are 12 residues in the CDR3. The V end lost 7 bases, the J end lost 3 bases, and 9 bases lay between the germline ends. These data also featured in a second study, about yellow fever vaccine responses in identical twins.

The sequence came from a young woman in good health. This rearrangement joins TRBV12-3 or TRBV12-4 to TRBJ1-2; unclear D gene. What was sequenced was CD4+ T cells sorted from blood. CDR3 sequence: CASNAGYYGYTF. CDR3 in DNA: TGTGCCAGCAATGCAGGCTACTATGGCTACACCTTC.